A single sample gave rise to the 25 T cell receptor beta chains below, sequenced in a study of early T cells in non-severe SARS-CoV-2 infection. Via MiXCR, TCRdb re-called the 5' RACE reads, giving one row per CDR3 protein. The sample records 75,000 to 80,000 distinct CDR3 sequences, 8.5% to 10% being singletons. Sequencing used whole blood. The receptors derive from an adult who was a healthcare worker with PCR-confirmed SARS-CoV-2 infection or an uninfected control (not recorded which).

This chain connects TRBV3-1 to TRBJ2-7; D is ambiguous. CDR1 is LGHDT, CDR2 YNNKEL, per germline (reference sequence). This CDR3 comprises 15 residues. Trimming shortened V by 1 base and J by 2 bases, and 12 bases separated the two germline ends. CDR3 sequence reads: CASSQGGRVTYEQYF. The CDR3 coding sequence is TGTGCCAGCAGCCAAGGAGGACGGGTCACCTACGAGCAGTACTTC.

This clonotype was detected ten times or more. The gene calls are TRBV27 and TRBJ1-5; D remains ambiguous. The germline V gene encodes CDR1 MNHEY and CDR2 SMNVEV (reference sequence). CDR3 length: 15 residues. Trimming pared 6 bases from V and 4 bases from J, leaving 16 bases between. For the CDR3, the DNA is TGTGCCAGCAGCCCTACGACTGCTCCTAATCAGCCCCAGCATTTT. Translating it yields CASSPTTAPNQPQHF.

This clonotype has a count of ten or more. DNA for the CDR3: TGTGCCAGCAGCTTATCGATCGCGGGAGCCCCAAATGAAAAACTGTTTTTT. Translating gives CASSLSIAGAPNEKLFF. The J gene is TRBJ1-4, the V gene TRBV7-9; D gene unclear. The V gene lost 2 bases and the J gene lost 5 bases, with 18 bases spanning the gap. The germline gives CDR1 SEHNR, CDR2 FQNEAQ (reference sequence). This CDR3 is 17 amino acids long. The full variable domain, in which reference TRBV7-9 and TRBJ1-4 provide the parts outside the CDR3, is DTGVSQNPRHKITKRGQNVTFRCDPISEHNRLYWYRQTLGQGPEFLTYFQNEAQLEKSRLLSDRFSAERPKGSFSTLEIQRTEQGDSAMYLCASSLSIAGAPNEKLFFGSGTQLSVL.

This clonotype was observed at least ten times. The chain's CDR3 is CASSLVGGSVGNEQFF. In DNA form, the CDR3 reads TGTGCCAGCAGCTTAGTAGGTGGGAGCGTTGGAAATGAGCAGTTCTTC. The chain recombines TRBV7-8 with TRBJ2-1; tentative D call: TRBD2 (5 bases). Germline lookup yields CDR1 SGHVS and CDR2 FQNEAQ. V was cut by 1 base and J by 7 bases, with 17 bases left in between. The CDR3 is 16 amino acids.

There are many counts of this clonotype. The V gene is TRBV12-3 or TRBV12-4, the J gene TRBJ2-5, with TRBD2 matching 13 bases. CDR3 size: 15 residues. Trimming cost V 5 bases and J 3 bases; bases outside gene matches: 3. CDR3 nucleotides: TGTGCCAGCAGTGCTGGACTAGCGGGAGAAGAGACCCAGTACTTC. Translation: CASSAGLAGEETQYF.

V usage is TRBV28 and J usage is TRBJ1-5; the D gene is possibly TRBD1 (5 bases). V lost 8 bases and J lost 3, with 17 bases in between. The germline V gene has CDR1 MDHEN and CDR2 SYDVKM. The CDR3 length is 15 residues. CDR3 protein: CASRSTPTDNQPQHF. The CDR3 DNA follows: TGTGCCAGCCGTTCCACCCCGACAGACAATCAGCCCCAGCATTTT. The variable domain in full, completed from reference TRBV28 and TRBJ1-5, reads DVKVTQSSRYLVKRTGEKVFLECVQDMDHENMFWYRQDPGLGLRLIYFSYDVKMKEKGDIPEGYSVSREKKERFSLILESASTNQTSMYLCASRSTPTDNQPQHFGDGTRLSIL.

This clonotype was counted only a few times. V is TRBV7-9 and J is TRBJ1-1; D is ambiguous. Germline assignment: CDR1 SEHNR and CDR2 FQNEAQ (reference sequence). V was trimmed by 3 bases and J by 1 base, leaving 6 bases between them. This CDR3 comprises 13 residues. The CDR3 nucleotides read TGTGCCAGCAGCTTGCCGGCGAACACTGAAGCTTTCTTT. Its protein is CASSLPANTEAFF.

This clonotype was observed a handful of times. The rearrangement joins TRBV20-1 to TRBJ2-1; D gene unclear. Germline values: CDR1 DFQATT, CDR2 SNEGSKA (reference sequence). V was cut by 1 base and J by 6 bases, with 7 bases left in between. The CDR3 runs to 12 residues. The CDR3 bases are TGCAGTGCTAGAGGCTACCTCAATGAGCAGTTCTTC. Translated: CSARGYLNEQFF.

The rearrangement joins TRBV5-1 to TRBJ2-1, with 10 bases fitting TRBD2. Germline-derived CDR1 and CDR2 are SGHRS and YFSETQ. The length of the CDR3 is 15 residues. J gave up 6 bases and V 6 bases, and 9 bases lay outside the gene matches. CDR3 residues: CASTIGLAESNEQFF. The DNA for the CDR3 is TGCGCCAGCACCATAGGACTAGCGGAGAGCAATGAGCAGTTCTTC.

The CDR3 DNA sequence: TGTGCCAGTAGTATTCCCGACAGGGGGATCGCTAATGAAAAACTGTTTTTT. It specifies CASSIPDRGIANEKLFF. The rearrangement links TRBV19 to TRBJ1-4, with 9 nucleotides matching TRBD1. Trimming removed 3 bases from V and 3 bases from J; junction bases left unmatched: 8. Per germline, CDR1 LNHDA and CDR2 SQIVND (reference sequence). The CDR3 loop spans 17 amino acids.

This clonotype was recorded many times. V and J are TRBV11-2 and TRBJ2-5; no firm D call. The V end was cut by 5 bases, the J end by 0 bases, with 10 bases between. CDR1 is SGHAT and CDR2 is FQNNGV in the germline V gene. The length of the CDR3 is 14 residues. In DNA, the CDR3 is TGTGCCAGCAGCCCCGATGGACACCAAGAGACCCAGTACTTC. Its protein is CASSPDGHQETQYF.

The V and J genes are TRBV20-1 and TRBJ2-1, with D possibly being TRBD1 or TRBD2 (7 bases each). Looked up from germline, CDR1 is DFQATT and CDR2 is SNEGSKA (reference sequence). V lost 4 bases, J lost 5 bases, and 24 bases lay in between. The CDR3 runs to 17 residues. CDR3 DNA: TGCAGTGCTACAGGAAGGGCAGGGGGGGGTTTTGACAATGAGCAGTTCTTC. It translates to CSATGRAGGGFDNEQFF.

This clonotype has ten or more counts. The gene calls are TRBV28 and TRBJ1-2; D is unclear. The germline V gene encodes CDR1 MDHEN and CDR2 SYDVKM. The CDR3 runs to 17 residues. The V and J ends lost 2 bases and 6 bases respectively, with 22 bases between them. DNA for the CDR3: TGTGCCAGCAGTTTACCCGTCGGCAGGCGGGGAATCGATGGCTACACCTTC. It translates to CASSLPVGRRGIDGYTF.

The V and J genes are TRBV20-1 and TRBJ2-6; TRBD1 aligns across 8 bases. This CDR3 comprises 14 residues. The germline CDR1 and CDR2 sequences are DFQATT and SNEGSKA (reference sequence). V lost 6 bases to trimming and J lost 3 bases; unmatched junction nucleotides: 4. Written as DNA, the CDR3 is TGCAGTGCCCAGGGGGCGGATGGGGCCAACGTCCTGACTTTC. It yields the protein CSAQGADGANVLTF.

The chain carries TRBV28 and TRBJ2-7; D might be TRBD2 (6 bases). Trimming removed 5 bases at V and 3 bases at J, with 11 bases between. The germline V gene encodes CDR1 MDHEN and CDR2 SYDVKM. The CDR3 covers 13 residues. As DNA, the CDR3 is TGTGCCAGCAGTCCTGGGGGGAACTACGAGCAGTACTTC. It yields the protein CASSPGGNYEQYF.

This clonotype was seen many times. The chain employs TRBV27 and TRBJ2-7; TRBD2 matches 7 bases. The CDR3 length is 15 residues. The germline V gene has CDR1 MNHEY and CDR2 SMNVEV (reference sequence). After removal of 6 bases from V and 2 bases from J, the junction contained 10 bases not matched to a gene. The CDR3: CASRSRGLGTYEQYF. CDR3 bases: TGTGCCAGCAGGTCACGCGGACTAGGGACCTACGAGCAGTACTTC.

This clonotype was detected many times. The chain combines TRBV6-2 or TRBV6-3 with TRBJ2-7; the match to TRBD1 covers 10 bases. Trimming at V came to 7 bases and at J to 3 bases, leaving 6 bases not matched to a gene. The CDR3 has 14 residues. From germline, CDR1 is MNHEY and CDR2 SVGEGT. The DNA of the CDR3 is TGTGCCAGCATCTCCGGGACAGGGGACTACGAGCAGTACTTC. Its translation: CASISGTGDYEQYF.

This clonotype was detected many times. The gene calls are TRBV7-2 and TRBJ2-3; D is ambiguous. Germline V gene data show CDR1 as SGHTA and CDR2 as FQGNSA. V dropped 7 bases and J dropped 5 bases, with 13 bases sitting between them. There are 13 residues in the CDR3. In nucleotides, the CDR3 is TGTGCCAGCACCATTAGGACCGGAGATACGCAGTATTTT. It is translated as CASTIRTGDTQYF.

The V and J genes are TRBV28 and TRBJ2-7; 8 nucleotides line up with TRBD1. CDR1 MDHEN and CDR2 SYDVKM come from the germline V gene. The junction had 9 bases not matched to a gene; V was cut back by 6 bases and J by 2 bases. The CDR3 sequence is 15 residues long. CDR3 region: CASRWAQGVTYEQYF. The CDR3 DNA follows: TGTGCCAGCAGGTGGGCACAGGGGGTCACCTACGAGCAGTACTTC.

This clonotype was seen many times. V usage is TRBV6-1 and J usage is TRBJ2-5, with a weak D call TRBD2 (6 bases). Trimming shortened V by 6 bases and J by 0 bases, and 11 bases separated the two germline ends. The CDR3 extends over 14 amino acids. Germline CDR1 MNHNS, CDR2 SASEGT. CDR3 DNA sequence: TGTGCCAGCAGCGGGAGCGTAAACCAAGAGACCCAGTACTTC. It translates to CASSGSVNQETQYF.

This clonotype appeared a few times. The CDR3 DNA reads TGCATCTTTGGGGTAGCGGGGGACAATGAGCAGTTCTTC. It is translated as CIFGVAGDNEQFF. The V call is TRBV29-1, the J call TRBJ2-1; 9 bases are a match to TRBD2. Germline V gene data show CDR1 as SQVTM and CDR2 as ANQGSEA. The length of the CDR3 is 13 residues.

This clonotype appeared many times. The gene calls are TRBV5-1 and TRBJ1-3, with D unresolved. CDR1 SGHRS and CDR2 YFSETQ come from the germline V gene. The CDR3 sequence is 13 residues long. The V and J ends lost 4 bases and 8 bases respectively, with 13 bases between them. The CDR3 protein is CASSPNRRDTIYF. The CDR3 DNA reads as TGCGCCAGCAGCCCGAACCGGCGGGACACCATATATTTT.

The table lists this clonotype with a few counts. The rearrangement joins TRBV6-1 to TRBJ2-2; no clear D. Germline V gene data show CDR1 as MNHNS and CDR2 as SASEGT. V was pared by 0 bases and J by 3 bases, with 14 bases between. This CDR3 is 17 amino acids long. In DNA form, the CDR3 reads TGTGCCAGCAGTGAAGCGCCCTCTATTTGGGACACCGGGGAGCTGTTTTTT. Translating gives CASSEAPSIWDTGELFF.

The gene calls are TRBV27 and TRBJ1-6; the D is unclear. There are 12 residues in the CDR3. V was shortened by 4 bases and J by 7 bases, with 5 bases between the two germline ends. Germline V gene sequence: CDR1 MNHEY, CDR2 SMNVEV (reference sequence). The CDR3 DNA sequence: TGTGCCAGCAGTTCACAGAATTCACCCCTCCACTTT. Protein sequence: CASSSQNSPLHF.

This clonotype was recorded many times. The chain is built from TRBV27 and TRBJ2-2; 13 positions match TRBD2. V lost 5 bases, J lost 5 bases, and 14 bases stayed unmatched. The CDR3 is 19 residues long. CDR1 is MNHEY and CDR2 is SMNVEV in the germline V gene (reference sequence). For the CDR3, the DNA is TGTGCCAGCAGTCCCTTCGGACTAGCGGGAGTCGGGGGTACCGGGGAGCTGTTTTTT. Its translation is CASSPFGLAGVGGTGELFF.